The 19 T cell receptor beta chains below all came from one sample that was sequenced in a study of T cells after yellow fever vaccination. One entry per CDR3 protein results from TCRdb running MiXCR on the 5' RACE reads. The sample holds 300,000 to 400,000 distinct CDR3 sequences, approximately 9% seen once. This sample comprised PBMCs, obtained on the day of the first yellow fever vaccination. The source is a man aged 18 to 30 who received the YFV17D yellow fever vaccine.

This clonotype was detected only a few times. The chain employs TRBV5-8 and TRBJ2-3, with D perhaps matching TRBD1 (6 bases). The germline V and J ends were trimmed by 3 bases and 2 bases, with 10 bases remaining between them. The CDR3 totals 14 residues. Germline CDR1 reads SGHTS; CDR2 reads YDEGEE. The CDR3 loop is CASSSGTLTDTQYF. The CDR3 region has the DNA TGTGCCAGCAGCTCGGGGACACTCACAGATACGCAGTATTTT. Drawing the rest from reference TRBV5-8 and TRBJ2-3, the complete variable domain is EAGVTQSPTHLIKTRGQQATLRCSPISGHTSVYWYQQALGLGLQFLLWYDEGEERNRGNFPPRFSGRQFPNYSSELNVNALELEDSALYLCASSSGTLTDTQYFGPGTRLTVL.

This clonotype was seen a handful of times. The CDR3 loop reads CASSLGRTVTLTDTQYF. The CDR3 region has the DNA TGTGCCAGCAGCTTAGGGAGGACAGTAACTCTCACAGATACGCAGTATTTT. The genes are TRBV7-2 and TRBJ2-3, with D possibly TRBD1 on 6 matching bases. The V gene lost 1 base and the J gene lost 2 bases, with 16 bases spanning the gap. The CDR3 consists of 17 residues. Germline CDR1 reads SGHTA; CDR2 reads FQGNSA.

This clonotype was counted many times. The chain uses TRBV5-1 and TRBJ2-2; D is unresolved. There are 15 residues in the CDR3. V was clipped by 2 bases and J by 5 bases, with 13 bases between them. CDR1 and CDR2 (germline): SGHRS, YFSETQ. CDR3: CASSLALAITGELFF. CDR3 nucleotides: TGCGCCAGCAGCTTAGCGCTGGCTATAACCGGGGAGCTGTTTTTT.

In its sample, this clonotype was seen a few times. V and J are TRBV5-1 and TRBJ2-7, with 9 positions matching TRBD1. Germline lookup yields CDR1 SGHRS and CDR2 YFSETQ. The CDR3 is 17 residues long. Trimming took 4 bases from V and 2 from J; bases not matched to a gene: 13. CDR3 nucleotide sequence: TGCGCCAGCAGCCCGTCGCCCGGGACAGGGAACACCTACGAGCAGTACGTC. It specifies CASSPSPGTGNTYEQYV.

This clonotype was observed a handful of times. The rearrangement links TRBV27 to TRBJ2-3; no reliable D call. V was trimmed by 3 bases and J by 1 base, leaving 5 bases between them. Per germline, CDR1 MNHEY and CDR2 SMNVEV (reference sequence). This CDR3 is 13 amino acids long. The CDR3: CASSFKRTDTQYF. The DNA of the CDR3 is TGTGCCAGCAGTTTCAAGCGCACAGATACGCAGTATTTT.

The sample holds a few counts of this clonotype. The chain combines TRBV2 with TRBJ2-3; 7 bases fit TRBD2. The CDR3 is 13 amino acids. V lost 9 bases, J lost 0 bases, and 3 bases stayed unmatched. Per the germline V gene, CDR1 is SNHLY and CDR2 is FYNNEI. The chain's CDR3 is CARAGTSTDTQYF. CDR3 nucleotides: TGTGCCAGAGCGGGGACTAGCACAGATACGCAGTATTTT.

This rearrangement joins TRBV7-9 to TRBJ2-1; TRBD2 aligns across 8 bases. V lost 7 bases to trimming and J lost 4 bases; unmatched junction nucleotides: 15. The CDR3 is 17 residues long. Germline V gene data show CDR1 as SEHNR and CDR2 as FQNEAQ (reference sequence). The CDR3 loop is CASTRRGGGIVYNEQFF. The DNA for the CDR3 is TGTGCCAGCACCCGCCGGGGCGGGGGGATCGTTTACAATGAGCAGTTCTTC.

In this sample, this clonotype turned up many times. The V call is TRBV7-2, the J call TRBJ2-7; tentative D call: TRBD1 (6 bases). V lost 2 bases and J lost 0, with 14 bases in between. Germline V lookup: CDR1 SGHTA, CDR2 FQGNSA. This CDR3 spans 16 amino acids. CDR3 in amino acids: CASSLSWDTSSYEQYF. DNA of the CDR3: TGTGCCAGCAGCTTATCGTGGGACACGAGCTCCTACGAGCAGTACTTC.

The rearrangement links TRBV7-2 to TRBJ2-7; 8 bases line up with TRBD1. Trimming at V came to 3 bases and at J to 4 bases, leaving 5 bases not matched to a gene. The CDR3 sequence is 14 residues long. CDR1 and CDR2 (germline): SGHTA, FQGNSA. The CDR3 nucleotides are TGTGCCAGCAGCTTTGGGGACAGGAGATACGAGCAGTACGTC. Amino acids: CASSFGDRRYEQYV.

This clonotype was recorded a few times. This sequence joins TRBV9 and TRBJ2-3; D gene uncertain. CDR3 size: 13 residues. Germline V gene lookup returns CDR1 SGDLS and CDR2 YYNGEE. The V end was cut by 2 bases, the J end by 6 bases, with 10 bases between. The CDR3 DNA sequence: TGTGCCAGCAGCGTGGGAATTGGGGATACGCAGTATTTT. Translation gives CASSVGIGDTQYF.

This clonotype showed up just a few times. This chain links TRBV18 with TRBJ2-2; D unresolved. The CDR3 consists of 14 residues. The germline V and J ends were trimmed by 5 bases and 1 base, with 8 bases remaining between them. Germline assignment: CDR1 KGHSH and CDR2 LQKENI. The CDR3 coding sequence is TGTGCCAGCTCATTTAACTGGAACACCGGGGAGCTGTTTTTT. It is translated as CASSFNWNTGELFF.

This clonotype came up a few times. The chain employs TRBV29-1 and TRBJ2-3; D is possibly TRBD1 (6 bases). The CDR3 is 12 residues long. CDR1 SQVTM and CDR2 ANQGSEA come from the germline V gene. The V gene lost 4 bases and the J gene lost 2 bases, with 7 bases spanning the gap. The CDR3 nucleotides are TGCAGCGTTGGACAGGACACAGATACGCAGTATTTT. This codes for CSVGQDTDTQYF.

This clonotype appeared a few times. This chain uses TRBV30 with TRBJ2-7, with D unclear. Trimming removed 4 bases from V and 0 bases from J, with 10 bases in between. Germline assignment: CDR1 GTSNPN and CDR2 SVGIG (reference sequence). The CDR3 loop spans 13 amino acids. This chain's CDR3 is CAWKSIFSYEQYF. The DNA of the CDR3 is TGTGCCTGGAAGTCCATTTTCTCCTACGAGCAGTACTTC.

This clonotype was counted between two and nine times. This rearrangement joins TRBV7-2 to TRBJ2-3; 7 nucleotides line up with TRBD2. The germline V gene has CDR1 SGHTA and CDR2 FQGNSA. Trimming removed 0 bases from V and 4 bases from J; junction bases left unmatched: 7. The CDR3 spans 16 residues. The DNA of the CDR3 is TGTGCCAGCAGCTTAGCTCCCGGACGGGGGGCAGATACGCAGTATTTT. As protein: CASSLAPGRGADTQYF.

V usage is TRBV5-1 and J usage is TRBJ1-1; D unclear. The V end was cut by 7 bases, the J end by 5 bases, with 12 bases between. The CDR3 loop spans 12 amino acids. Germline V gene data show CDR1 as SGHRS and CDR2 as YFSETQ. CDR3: CASRSGLTEAFF. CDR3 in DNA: TGCGCCAGCCGTTCAGGCCTGACTGAAGCTTTCTTT.

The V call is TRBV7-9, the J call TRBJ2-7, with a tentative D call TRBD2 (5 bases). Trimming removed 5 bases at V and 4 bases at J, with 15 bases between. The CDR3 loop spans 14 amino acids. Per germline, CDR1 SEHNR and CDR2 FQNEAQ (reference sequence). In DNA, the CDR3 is TGTGCCAGCAGCCGAGGGTCGTCTCTGTACGAGCAGTACTTC. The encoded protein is CASSRGSSLYEQYF.

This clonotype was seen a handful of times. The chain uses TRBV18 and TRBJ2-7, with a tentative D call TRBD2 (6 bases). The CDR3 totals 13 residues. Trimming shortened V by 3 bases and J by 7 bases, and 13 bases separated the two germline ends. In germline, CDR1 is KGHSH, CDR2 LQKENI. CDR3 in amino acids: CASSPGLNVEQYF. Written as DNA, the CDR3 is TGTGCCAGCTCACCGGGACTCAACGTGGAGCAGTACTTC.

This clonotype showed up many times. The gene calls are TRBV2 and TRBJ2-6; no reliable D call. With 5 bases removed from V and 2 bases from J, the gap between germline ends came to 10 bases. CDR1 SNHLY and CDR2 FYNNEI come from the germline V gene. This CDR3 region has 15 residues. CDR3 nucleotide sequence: TGTGCCAGCAGTCACGACGGAGCTGGGGCCAACGTCCTGACTTTC. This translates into CASSHDGAGANVLTF. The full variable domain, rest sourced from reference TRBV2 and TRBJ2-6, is EPEVTQTPSHQVTQMGQEVILRCVPISNHLYFYWYRQILGQKVEFLVSFYNNEISEKSEIFDDQFSVERPDGSNFTLKIRSTKLEDSAMYFCASSHDGAGANVLTFGAGSRLTVL.

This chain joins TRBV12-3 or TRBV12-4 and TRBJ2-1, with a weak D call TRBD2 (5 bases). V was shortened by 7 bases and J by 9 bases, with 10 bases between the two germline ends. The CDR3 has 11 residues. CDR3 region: CASTLRGEQFF. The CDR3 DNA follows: TGTGCCAGCACACTTCGGGGTGAGCAGTTCTTC.